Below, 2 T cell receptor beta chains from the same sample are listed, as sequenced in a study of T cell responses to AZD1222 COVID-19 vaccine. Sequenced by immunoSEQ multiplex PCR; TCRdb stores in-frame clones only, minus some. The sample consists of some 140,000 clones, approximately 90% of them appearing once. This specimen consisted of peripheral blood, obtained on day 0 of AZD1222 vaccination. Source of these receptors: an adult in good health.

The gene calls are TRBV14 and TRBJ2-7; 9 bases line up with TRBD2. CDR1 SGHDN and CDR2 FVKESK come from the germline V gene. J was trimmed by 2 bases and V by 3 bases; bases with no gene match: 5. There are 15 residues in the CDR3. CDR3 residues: CASSHGGRVTYEQYF. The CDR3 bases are TGTGCCAGCAGCCATGGCGGGAGGGTGACCTACGAGCAGTACTTC.

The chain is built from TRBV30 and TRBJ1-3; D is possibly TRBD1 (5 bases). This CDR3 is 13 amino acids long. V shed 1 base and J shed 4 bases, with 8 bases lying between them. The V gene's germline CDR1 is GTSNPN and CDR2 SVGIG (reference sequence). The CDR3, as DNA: TGTGCCTGGAGTGCAGGGTTCGGAAACACCATATATTTT. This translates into CAWSAGFGNTIYF.